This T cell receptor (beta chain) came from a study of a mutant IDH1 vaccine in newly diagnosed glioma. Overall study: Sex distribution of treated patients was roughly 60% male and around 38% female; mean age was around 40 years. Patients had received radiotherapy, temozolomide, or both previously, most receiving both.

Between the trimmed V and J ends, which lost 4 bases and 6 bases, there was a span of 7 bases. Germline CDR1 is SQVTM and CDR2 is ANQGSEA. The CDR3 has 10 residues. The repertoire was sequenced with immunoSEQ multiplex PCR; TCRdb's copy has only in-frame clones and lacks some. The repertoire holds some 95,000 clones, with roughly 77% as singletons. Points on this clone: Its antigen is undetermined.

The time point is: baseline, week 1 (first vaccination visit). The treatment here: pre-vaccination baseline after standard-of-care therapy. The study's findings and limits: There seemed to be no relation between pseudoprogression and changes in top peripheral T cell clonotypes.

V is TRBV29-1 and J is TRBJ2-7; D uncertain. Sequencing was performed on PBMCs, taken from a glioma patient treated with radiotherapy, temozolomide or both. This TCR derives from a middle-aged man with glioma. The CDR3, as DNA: TGCAGCGTTGGGGGTTTCGAGCAGTACTTC. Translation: CSVGGFEQYF.